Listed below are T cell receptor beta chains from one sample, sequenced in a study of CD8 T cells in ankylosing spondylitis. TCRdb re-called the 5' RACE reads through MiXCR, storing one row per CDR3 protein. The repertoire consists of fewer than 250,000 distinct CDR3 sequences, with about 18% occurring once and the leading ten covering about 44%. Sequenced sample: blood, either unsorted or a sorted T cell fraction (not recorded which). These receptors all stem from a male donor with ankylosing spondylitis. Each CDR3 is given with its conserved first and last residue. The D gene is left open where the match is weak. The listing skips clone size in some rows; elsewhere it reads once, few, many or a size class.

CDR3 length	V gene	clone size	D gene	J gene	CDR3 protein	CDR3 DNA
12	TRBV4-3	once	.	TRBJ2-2	CASSRLGGELFF	TGCGCCAGCAGCCGACTGGGCGGGGAGCTGTTTTTT
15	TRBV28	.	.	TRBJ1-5	CASSDTFYSNQPQHF	TGTGCCAGCAGTGATACGTTTTATAGCAATCAGCCCCAGCATTTT
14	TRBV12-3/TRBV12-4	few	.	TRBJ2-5	CASSLQGFGETQYF	TGTGCCAGCAGTTTACAGGGATTTGGGGAGACCCAGTACTTC
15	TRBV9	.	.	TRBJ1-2	CASSAPTATKYGYTF	TGTGCCAGCAGCGCGCCGACAGCAACAAAATATGGCTACACCTTC
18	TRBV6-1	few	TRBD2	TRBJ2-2	CASRSAVGGLAGTGELFF	TGTGCCAGCAGAAGCGCCGTCGGGGGACTAGCGGGCACCGGGGAGCTGTTTTTT
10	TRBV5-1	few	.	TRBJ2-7	CASVDYEQYF	TGCGCCAGTGTGGACTACGAGCAGTACTTC
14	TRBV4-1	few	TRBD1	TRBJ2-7	CASSQYTGGDEQYF	TGCGCCAGCAGCCAATATACAGGGGGTGACGAGCAGTACTTC
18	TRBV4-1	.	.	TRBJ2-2	CASSQDLWAAENTGELFF	TGCGCCAGCAGCCAAGATCTGTGGGCGGCCGAGAACACCGGGGAGCTGTTTTTT
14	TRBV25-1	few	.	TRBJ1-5	CASSEQGSNQPQHF	TGTGCCAGCAGTGAACAGGGAAGCAATCAGCCCCAGCATTTT
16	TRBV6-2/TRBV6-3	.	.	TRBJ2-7	CASSYSFEGNSYEQYF	TGTGCCAGCAGTTACTCGTTCGAAGGAAATTCCTACGAGCAGTACTTC
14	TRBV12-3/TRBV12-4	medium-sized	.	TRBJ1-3	CASRQPFSGNTIYF	TGTGCCAGCAGGCAACCTTTCTCTGGAAACACCATATATTTT
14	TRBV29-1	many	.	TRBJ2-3	CSVERETSTDTQYF	TGCAGCGTTGAAAGGGAAACTAGCACAGATACGCAGTATTTT
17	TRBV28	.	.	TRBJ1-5	CASSLPPMGNGYQPQHF	TGTGCCAGCAGTTTACCGCCCATGGGGAACGGCTATCAGCCCCAGCATTTT
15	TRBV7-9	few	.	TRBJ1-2	CASSDRDNLAYGYTF	TGTGCCAGCAGCGACCGGGACAACCTCGCCTATGGCTACACCTTC
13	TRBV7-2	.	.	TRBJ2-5	CASSSLLTETQYF	TGTGCCAGCAGCTCCCTCCTTACGGAGACCCAGTACTTC
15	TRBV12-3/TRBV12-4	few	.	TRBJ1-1	CASSSEGALSTEAFF	TGTGCCAGCAGTTCTGAAGGGGCCCTGAGTACTGAAGCTTTCTTT
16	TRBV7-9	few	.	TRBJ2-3	CASSLAVSLSTDTQYF	TGTGCCAGCAGCTTAGCGGTGAGCCTAAGCACAGATACGCAGTATTTT
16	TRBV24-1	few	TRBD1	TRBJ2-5	CATSLSRTGGGETQYF	TGTGCCACCAGTTTGTCCCGGACAGGGGGCGGGGAGACCCAGTACTTC
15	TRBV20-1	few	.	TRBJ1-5	CSAEGLILSNQPQHF	TGCAGTGCTGAAGGACTGATACTTAGCAATCAGCCCCAGCATTTT
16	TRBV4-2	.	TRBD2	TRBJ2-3	CASSQDWLADTDTQYF	TGTGCCAGCAGCCAAGATTGGCTAGCGGACACAGATACGCAGTATTTT
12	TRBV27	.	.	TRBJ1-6	CASTVYGSPLHF	TGTGCCAGCACTGTTTACGGTTCACCCCTCCACTTT
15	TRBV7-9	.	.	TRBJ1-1	CASSASTGGNTEAFF	TGTGCCAGCAGCGCTTCCACGGGGGGGAACACTGAAGCTTTCTTT
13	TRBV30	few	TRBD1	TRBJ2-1	CATGDSSYNEQFF	TGTGCCACAGGGGATAGCTCCTACAATGAGCAGTTCTTC
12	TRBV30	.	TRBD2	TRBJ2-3	CAWGLGVDTQYF	TGTGCCTGGGGACTAGGGGTAGATACGCAGTATTTT
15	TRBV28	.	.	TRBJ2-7	CASSNDGDLSYEQYF	TGTGCCAGCAGTAACGACGGGGACCTCTCCTACGAGCAGTACTTC
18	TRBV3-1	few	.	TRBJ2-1	CASSQEGSWGSSYNEQFF	TGTGCCAGCAGCCAAGAGGGTTCATGGGGGAGCTCCTACAATGAGCAGTTCTTC
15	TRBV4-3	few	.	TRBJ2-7	CASSQDRRGAYEQYF	TGCGCCAGCAGCCAAGATAGGAGGGGCGCGTACGAGCAGTACTTC
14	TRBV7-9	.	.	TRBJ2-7	CASSLGGALNEQYF	TGTGCCAGCAGCTTAGGGGGGGCGCTGAACGAGCAGTACTTC
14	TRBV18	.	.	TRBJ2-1	CASSPGPGFNEQFF	TGTGCCAGCTCACCAGGCCCGGGATTCAATGAGCAGTTCTTC
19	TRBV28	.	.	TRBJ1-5	CASSLISGSITGSNQPQHF	TGTGCCAGCAGTTTAATCTCGGGGTCCATCACCGGTAGCAATCAGCCCCAGCATTTT
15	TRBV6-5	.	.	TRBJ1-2	CASSYGVPTLYGYTF	TGTGCCAGCAGTTACGGGGTGCCAACTCTCTATGGCTACACCTTC